The text below deals with one T cell receptor beta chain. What it binds is not known. This record belongs to a study of cytomegalovirus exposure and HLA in healthy donors. Findings and caveats of the study: Some TCR beta chains (about 170 of them) were listed as cytomegalovirus-associated. Sequencing likely caused a cluster of highly shared sequence variants. A later analysis linked a missense DCLRE1C variant to TCR beta V- and J-gene trimming.

The V gene's germline CDR1 is PRHDT and CDR2 FYEKMQ (reference sequence). The CDR3 consists of 13 residues. Trimming removed 5 bases from V and 5 bases from J, with 11 bases in between. Each of the donors was a healthy bone marrow donor. Primers for the PCR totalled 60 Vbeta and 13 Jbeta. Some clones are missing from TCRdb's copy, which holds only in-frame ones; the method was immunoSEQ multiplex PCR. The sample comprises around 87,000 clones, over 75% of which are singletons, and around 1.2% rests with the top ten. The V and J genes are TRBV13 and TRBJ2-3; D gene unclear. This TCR was recovered from a girl between 2 and 10 years old in good health and CMV-seropositive. The material sequenced was PBMCs. CDR3 loop: CASSQSSGDTQYF. CDR3 in DNA: TGTGCCAGCAGCCAATCCTCGGGAGATACGCAGTATTTT.